This T cell receptor beta chain was recorded in a study of lymphopenia after photon versus proton radiotherapy (dated by TCRdb to the late 2010s). Regarding the complete study: Photon and proton radiation therapy were compared by the study for their immunological effects in patients with gastrointestinal tumors who developed high-grade lymphopenia. The study aimed to characterize how the two radiation modalities differ in their impact on the immune system. A cohort of around 18 patients with gastrointestinal tumors who received either photon or proton therapy and subsequently developed lymphopenia was included. Study-wide findings and limitations: After the lymphocyte count nadir, photon-treated repertoires showed oligoclonal expansion, especially of CD8+ Temra cells, which drove the drop in diversity. Across the cohort, an inverse correlation was found between a larger post-nadir drop in TCR diversity and overall survival time among patients who died. During treatment, patients who received photon therapy lost naive T cells and TCR diversity and gained effector/memory populations, whereas patients who received proton therapy remained relatively stable. The authors looked at the survival association only in patients who died, and they framed better survival with proton therapy as a possibility rather than a demonstrated result.

Sequences LNHDA (CDR1) and SQIVND (CDR2) are obtained from the germline V gene (reference sequence). The CDR3 starts with the cysteine, ends with the phenylalanine, and has 11 residues. Only the CDR3 DNA is retained, 33 bases long and in frame from the first base. This clone appeared once. This clone's antigen is unknown. A junction end diverges from the germline sequence, so it may reflect a read error. The library was produced with the immunoSEQ multiplex PCR assay. T cell repertoires were profiled by deep sequencing of rearranged TCR beta loci, alongside multiparametric flow cytometry. TCRdb limited this immuneACCESS table to in-frame rearrangements with V and J called. A share of clones is missing; checked studies link under half to unresolved V genes, and the rest is unexplained. The sample table lists 75,000 to 95,000 clones, over 70% of them with a count of one. In total, the top ten clones hold 1.2% to 1.5% of the sample.

The TCR originated in a man aged 60-69 years with pancreatic cancer. Recombination linked TRBV19 to TRBJ2-2; the central 7 bases match TRBD2. The specimen comprised peripheral blood, sampled from a patient treated with proton-based radiotherapy. The CDR3 region reads CAAGVTGELFF. The nucleotide sequence is given as TGCGCTGCGGGAGTTACCGGGGAGCTGTTTTTT.